The subject of this entry is one T cell receptor (beta chain). There are 16 residues in the CDR3. The J segment lost 2 bases and the V segment lost 4 bases, leaving 5 bases of the junction unmatched. CDR1 is ENHRY and CDR2 is SYGVKD in the germline V gene. These data originate in a study of blood T cell repertoires in COVID-19. Looking at the study overall: Some COVID-19 samples were acute and others convalescent; all came from the United States, Italy and Spain. PBMCs, B-cell-depleted T cells, or T cells were the source of the cDNA or gDNA that made up the material.

Authors' analysis steps: Amplification of reference gene primers was used by the study to estimate nucleated cell counts. The repertoire was sequenced with immunoSEQ multiplex PCR; TCRdb's copy has only in-frame clones and lacks some. V and J calls and clone size are as listed in that table; D and trimming were resolved from the DNA. The table has around 190,000 clones, 88% seen once; the top ten hold 15% to 20%. During active infection, Seattle patients enrolled and were then monitored through disease. The TCR originated in a man aged 50-59 years with COVID-19, enrolled during active disease. This chain uses TRBV10-3 with TRBJ2-7, with TRBD2 identical over 13 bases. The sequenced sample was peripheral blood. DNA of the CDR3: TGTGCCATCAGTGGCCCGACTAGCGGGAGGACCTACGAGCAGTACTTC. This translates into CAISGPTSGRTYEQYF.